These T cell receptor beta chains were read from a single sample in a study of T cells in localized non-small cell lung cancer. Sequenced by immunoSEQ multiplex PCR; TCRdb stores in-frame clones only, minus some. The sample records nearly 35,000 clones, around nine tenths being singletons. The source material was peripheral blood, sampled before any cancer treatment. The receptors come from a woman aged 35-75 years with stage I lung adenocarcinoma. CDR3s include the opening cysteine and the closing phenylalanine or tryptophan. A D gene is named only where the DNA matches it firmly. Size values are once, few and many counts, or a class for expanded clones, and some rows have none.

>few|TRBV11-2|TRBJ2-7|-
TGTGCCAGCAGCTTCGGAAACTACGAGCAGTACTTC
CASSFGNYEQYF
>-|TRBV27|TRBJ1-1|-
TGTGCCAGCAGTTCCTATGACACGAACACTGAAGCTTTCTTT
CASSSYDTNTEAFF
>once|TRBV9|TRBJ1-6|TRBD1
TGTGCCAGCAGCGTAGGACCGACAGGGTACCTTGATTCACCCCTCCACTTT
CASSVGPTGYLDSPLHF
>-|TRBV10-3|TRBJ1-2|TRBD1
TGTGCCATCAGTGAACAGGACAGGGGGGAGCATGGCTACACCTTC
CAISEQDRGEHGYTF
>-|TRBV5-6|TRBJ2-7|TRBD2
TGTGCCAGCAGCCCCTGGGGACTAGCGGGGGGACGGTCCTACGAGCAGTACTTC
CASSPWGLAGGRSYEQYF
>-|TRBV10-3|TRBJ2-3|-
TGTGCCATCAGTGGTTGGAGACAGCGGGGCACAGATACGCAGTATTTT
CAISGWRQRGTDTQYF
>-|TRBV30|TRBJ2-3|-
TGTGCCTGGAGTGACACGCTTACGCAGTATTTT
CAWSDTLTQYF
>-|TRBV4-2|TRBJ1-5|-
TGTGCCAGCAGCCAAGAGGGCACCTATAGCAATCAGCCCCAGCATTTT
CASSQEGTYSNQPQHF
>-|TRBV6-5|TRBJ2-1|-
TGTGCCAGCAGTTACGGGCCCTACAATGAGCAGTTCTTC
CASSYGPYNEQFF
>-|TRBV9|TRBJ2-1|TRBD2
TGTGCCAGCAGCATCCTTAGCGGGGCGCTCTACAATGAGCAGTTCTTC
CASSILSGALYNEQFF